These 13 T cell receptor beta chains came from one sample sequenced in a study of T cell repertoires in cytomegalovirus infection. TCRdb passed the reads through MiXCR, listing each CDR3 protein once. The repertoire includes more than 150,000 distinct CDR3 sequences, roughly a fifth of them detected once, and around 2.7% sits in the top ten. Sequencing input: PBMCs. The receptors here all came from a human donor in good health (CMV status not recorded). Some clones in this sample may be carry-over from other donors' samples.

V is TRBV9 and J is TRBJ1-3; possibly TRBD1 for D (6 bases). The CDR3 loop spans 15 amino acids. Trimming removed 3 bases at V and 0 bases at J, with 10 bases between. Per germline, CDR1 SGDLS and CDR2 YYNGEE. The CDR3 sequence: CASSAGGGSGNTIYF. In DNA, the CDR3 is TGTGCCAGCAGCGCTGGAGGGGGCTCTGGAAACACCATATATTTT.

The sample holds a few counts of this clonotype. The chain combines TRBV7-2 with TRBJ2-7, with 7 positions matching TRBD1. The J segment lost 4 bases and the V segment lost 5 bases, leaving 11 bases of the junction unmatched. The CDR3 contains 15 residues. CDR1 SGHTA and CDR2 FQGNSA come from the germline V gene. The chain's CDR3 is CASSLQGTEIYEQYF. CDR3 nucleotides: TGTGCCAGCAGCCTACAGGGGACAGAGATATACGAGCAGTACTTC.

This clonotype was detected only a few times. V and J are TRBV14 and TRBJ1-6; D is possibly TRBD1 (6 bases). Deletions cut 0 bases from V and 8 bases from J, with 14 bases between. The germline gives CDR1 SGHDN, CDR2 FVKESK. This CDR3 spans 16 amino acids. CDR3 DNA sequence: TGTGCCAGCAGCCAAGACAACAGGGTGGGAGATTCACCCCTCCACTTT. Translation: CASSQDNRVGDSPLHF. Combining the CDR3 with reference TRBV14 and TRBJ1-6 gives the whole variable domain EAGVTQFPSHSVIEKGQTVTLRCDPISGHDNLYWYRRVMGKEIKFLLHFVKESKQDESGMPNNRFLAERTGGTYSTLKVQPAELEDSGVYFCASSQDNRVGDSPLHFGNGTRLTVT.

The genes are TRBV7-8 and TRBJ1-1; D unclear. The CDR3 loop spans 15 amino acids. Germline CDR1 reads SGHVS; CDR2 reads FQNEAQ. The V and J ends lost 5 bases and 2 bases respectively, with 15 bases between them. CDR3 region: CASSLPPGFNTEAFF. CDR3 sequence (DNA): TGTGCCAGCAGCCTTCCTCCCGGCTTTAACACTGAAGCTTTCTTT. The complete variable domain, with remaining parts taken from reference TRBV7-8 and TRBJ1-1, reads GAGVSQSPRYKVAKRGQDVALRCDPISGHVSLFWYQQALGQGPEFLTYFQNEAQLDKSGLPSDRFFAERPEGSVSTLKIQRTQQEDSAVYLCASSLPPGFNTEAFFGQGTRLTVV.

This chain joins TRBV19 and TRBJ2-3; TRBD1 agrees at 8 bases. CDR3 length: 15 residues. The ends lost 6 bases at V and 2 bases at J; junction bases unmatched: 7. The germline CDR1 and CDR2 sequences are LNHDA and SQIVND (reference sequence). Here the CDR3 DNA reads TGTGCCAGTAGCCCTTGGACAGGGTACACAGATACGCAGTATTTT. Amino acids: CASSPWTGYTDTQYF.

This clonotype was recorded a few times. This chain joins TRBV19 and TRBJ2-7, with D perhaps TRBD2 (6 bases). Trimming pared 3 bases from V and 2 bases from J, leaving 11 bases between. The germline CDR1 and CDR2 sequences are LNHDA and SQIVND (reference sequence). This CDR3 spans 14 amino acids. CDR3 sequence reads: CASSIGTLAYEQYF. CDR3 in DNA: TGTGCCAGTAGTATCGGGACTCTCGCCTACGAGCAGTACTTC.

This clonotype was seen only once. V and J are TRBV12-3 or TRBV12-4 and TRBJ2-1; D might be TRBD1 or TRBD2, each matching 5 bases. V was pared by 5 bases and J by 7 bases, with 15 bases between. The CDR3 loop spans 14 amino acids. The CDR3 spells CASSGWDAGNEQFF. The CDR3 DNA is TGTGCCAGCAGTGGGTGGGACGCCGGGAATGAGCAGTTCTTC.

This chain links TRBV27 with TRBJ2-5; 12 nucleotides match TRBD1. J gave up 5 bases and V 6 bases, and 7 bases lay outside the gene matches. The CDR3 covers 15 residues. CDR1 is MNHEY, CDR2 SMNVEV, per germline (reference sequence). CDR3 protein: CASSRTGTGGETQYF. Written as DNA, the CDR3 is TGTGCCAGCAGCCGAACCGGGACAGGGGGCGAGACCCAGTACTTC.

In its sample, this clonotype was seen a few times. The CDR3 DNA reads TGTGCCAGCAGCTCGTTGACGGGTTCTAATGAAAAACTGTTTTTT. This codes for CASSSLTGSNEKLFF. The chain employs TRBV7-9 and TRBJ1-4; D not resolved. Trimming pared 4 bases from V and 3 bases from J, leaving 12 bases between. The CDR3 runs to 15 residues. Germline V gives CDR1 SEHNR, CDR2 FQNEAQ (reference sequence).

This chain links TRBV20-1 with TRBJ2-7; 7 positions agree with TRBD1. The J segment lost 6 bases and the V segment lost 3 bases, leaving 11 bases of the junction unmatched. The CDR3 contains 14 residues. Germline assignment: CDR1 DFQATT and CDR2 SNEGSKA (reference sequence). The CDR3 loop reads CSASRDRGWGEQYF. The CDR3 nucleotides are TGCAGTGCTAGCCGGGACAGAGGGTGGGGCGAGCAGTACTTC.

The chain couples TRBV11-3 to TRBJ2-7, with D possibly TRBD1 on 6 matching bases. V was shortened by 0 bases and J by 1 base, with 7 bases between the two germline ends. This CDR3 has 14 amino acids. Per germline, CDR1 SGHNT and CDR2 YENEEA. The chain's CDR3 is CASSLEDSSYEQYF. The CDR3 DNA reads as TGTGCCAGCAGCTTAGAGGACAGTTCCTACGAGCAGTACTTC. Supplemented by reference TRBV11-3 and TRBJ2-7, the full variable domain reads EAGVVQSPRYKIIEKKQPVAFWCNPISGHNTLYWYLQNLGQGPELLIRYENEEAVDDSQLPKDRFSAERLKGVDSTLKIQPAELGDSAVYLCASSLEDSSYEQYFGPGTRLTVT.

The chain links TRBV5-1 to TRBJ1-1; no reliable D call. CDR3 length: 14 amino acids. Germline CDR1 reads SGHRS; CDR2 reads YFSETQ. V dropped 0 bases and J dropped 4 bases, with 10 bases sitting between them. The chain's CDR3 is CASSLGTVITEAFF. The CDR3 DNA reads as TGCGCCAGCAGCTTGGGAACAGTAATCACTGAAGCTTTCTTT.

This clonotype was observed a handful of times. CDR3 protein: CASSSALRGGDGTQYF. The DNA of the CDR3 is TGTGCCAGCAGCTCGGCCCTTCGGGGAGGGGATGGTACGCAGTATTTT. The V and J genes are TRBV7-2 and TRBJ2-3, with 7 bases lining up with TRBD2. From germline, CDR1 is SGHTA and CDR2 FQGNSA. V gave up 4 bases and J gave up 8 bases; unmatched junction bases: 15. This CDR3 is 16 amino acids long.